This paragraph reports one TCR beta chain. Its antigen is not identified. Primers: 60 Vbeta forward and 13 Jbeta reverse. Profiled with immunoSEQ multiplex PCR; TCRdb holds only in-frame clones, not every one. The data show around 140,000 clones, with roughly four fifths seen just once and approximately 9.7% held by the top ten. This entry belongs to a study of cytomegalovirus exposure and HLA in healthy donors. The ends were cut back, 5 bases at V and 1 base at J, with 12 bases in the middle. This CDR3 has 15 residues. Looked up from germline, CDR1 is MDHEN and CDR2 is SYDVKM. Study-wide points: The investigators catalogued 150 or so TCR beta chains as cytomegalovirus-associated. A later analysis found most CMV-associated TCR beta chains apparently HLA-restricted. Sequencing likely produced, as an artifact, a cluster of highly shared sequence variants. Researchers reported in a later analysis that a missense DCLRE1C variant was tied to TCR beta V- and J-gene trimming.

The V gene is TRBV28, the J gene TRBJ1-5; D possibly corresponds to TRBD1 (5 bases). This TCR derives from a woman aged 55-69 years in good health and CMV-seropositive. The specimen was PBMCs. The DNA of the CDR3 is TGTGCCAGCAGTGCGCAGGGTCCAAGCAATCAGCCCCAGCATTTT. It specifies CASSAQGPSNQPQHF.